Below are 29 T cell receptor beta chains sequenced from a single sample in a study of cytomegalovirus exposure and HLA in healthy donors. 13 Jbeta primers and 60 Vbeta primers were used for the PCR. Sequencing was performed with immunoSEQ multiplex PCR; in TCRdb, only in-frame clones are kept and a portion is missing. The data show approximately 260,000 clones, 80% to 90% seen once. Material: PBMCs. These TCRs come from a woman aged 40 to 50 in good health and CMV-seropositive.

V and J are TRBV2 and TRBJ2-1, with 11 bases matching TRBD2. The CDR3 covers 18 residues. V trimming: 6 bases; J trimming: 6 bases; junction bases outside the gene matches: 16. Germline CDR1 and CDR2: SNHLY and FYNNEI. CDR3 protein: CASSRRRLAGGGPNEQFF. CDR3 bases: TGTGCCAGCAGCCGAAGGAGGTTAGCGGGAGGGGGGCCCAATGAGCAGTTCTTC.

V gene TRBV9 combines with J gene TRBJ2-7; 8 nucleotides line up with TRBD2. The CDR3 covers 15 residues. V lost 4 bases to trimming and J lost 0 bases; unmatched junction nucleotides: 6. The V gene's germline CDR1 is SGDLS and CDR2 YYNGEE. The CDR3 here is CASSKGGGSSYEQYF. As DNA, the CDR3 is TGTGCCAGCAGCAAGGGCGGGGGGAGCTCCTACGAGCAGTACTTC.

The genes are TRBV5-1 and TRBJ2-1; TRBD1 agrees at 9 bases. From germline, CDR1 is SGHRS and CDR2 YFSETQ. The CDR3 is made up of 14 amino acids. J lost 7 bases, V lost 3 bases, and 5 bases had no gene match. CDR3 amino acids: CASSSKTGGNEQFF. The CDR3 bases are TGCGCCAGCAGCTCCAAGACAGGGGGGAATGAGCAGTTCTTC.

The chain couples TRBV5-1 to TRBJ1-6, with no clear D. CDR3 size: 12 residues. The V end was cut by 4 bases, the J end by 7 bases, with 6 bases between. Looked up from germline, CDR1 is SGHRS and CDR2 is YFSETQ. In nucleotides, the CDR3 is TGCGCCAGCAGCGACATGAATTCACCCCTCCACTTT. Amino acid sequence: CASSDMNSPLHF.

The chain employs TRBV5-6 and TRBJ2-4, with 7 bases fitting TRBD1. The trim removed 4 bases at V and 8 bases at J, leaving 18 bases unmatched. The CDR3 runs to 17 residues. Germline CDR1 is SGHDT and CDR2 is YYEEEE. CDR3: CASSLLTLTDRADIQYF. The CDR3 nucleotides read TGTGCCAGCAGCCTACTGACATTAACCGACAGGGCTGACATTCAGTACTTC.

This CDR3 reads CASTFTSGSYNEQFF. The CDR3 DNA follows: TGCGCCAGCACATTTACGAGCGGTTCCTACAATGAGCAGTTCTTC. V usage is TRBV5-1 and J usage is TRBJ2-1, with D perhaps matching TRBD2 (5 bases). Trimming pared 6 bases from V and 1 base from J, leaving 14 bases between. CDR3 length: 15 amino acids. In germline, CDR1 is SGHRS, CDR2 YFSETQ.

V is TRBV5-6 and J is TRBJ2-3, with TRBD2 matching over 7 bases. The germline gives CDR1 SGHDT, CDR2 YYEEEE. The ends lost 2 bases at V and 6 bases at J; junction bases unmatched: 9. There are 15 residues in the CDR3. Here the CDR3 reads CASSFLADLRDTQYF. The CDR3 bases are TGTGCCAGCAGCTTCCTAGCGGACCTCAGGGATACGCAGTATTTT.

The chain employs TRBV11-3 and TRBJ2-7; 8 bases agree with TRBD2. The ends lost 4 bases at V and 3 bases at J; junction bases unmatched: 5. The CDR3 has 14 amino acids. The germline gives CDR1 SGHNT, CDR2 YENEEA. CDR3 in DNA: TGTGCCAGCAGCTCGCCCCTAGCGGGCTACGAGCAGTACTTC. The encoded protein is CASSSPLAGYEQYF.

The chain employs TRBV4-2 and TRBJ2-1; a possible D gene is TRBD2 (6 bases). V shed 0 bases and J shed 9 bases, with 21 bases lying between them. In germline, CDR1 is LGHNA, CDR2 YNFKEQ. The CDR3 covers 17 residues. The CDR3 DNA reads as TGTGCCAGCAGCCAAGATCTTGAGACTAGTCGTGGAGGTGAGCAGTTCTTC. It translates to CASSQDLETSRGGEQFF.

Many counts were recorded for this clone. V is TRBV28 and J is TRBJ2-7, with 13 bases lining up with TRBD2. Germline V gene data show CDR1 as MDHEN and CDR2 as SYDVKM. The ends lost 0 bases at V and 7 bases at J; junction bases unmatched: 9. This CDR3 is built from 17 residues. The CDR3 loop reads CASSLWELAGGPGEQYF. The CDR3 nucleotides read TGTGCCAGCAGTTTATGGGAACTAGCGGGAGGGCCTGGGGAGCAGTACTTC.

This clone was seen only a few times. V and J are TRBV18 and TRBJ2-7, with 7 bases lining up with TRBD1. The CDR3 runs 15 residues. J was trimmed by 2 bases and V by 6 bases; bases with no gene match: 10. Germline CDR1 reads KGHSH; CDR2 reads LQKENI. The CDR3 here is CASSPGSQGTYEQYF. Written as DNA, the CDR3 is TGTGCCAGCTCTCCGGGCTCACAGGGGACCTACGAGCAGTACTTC.

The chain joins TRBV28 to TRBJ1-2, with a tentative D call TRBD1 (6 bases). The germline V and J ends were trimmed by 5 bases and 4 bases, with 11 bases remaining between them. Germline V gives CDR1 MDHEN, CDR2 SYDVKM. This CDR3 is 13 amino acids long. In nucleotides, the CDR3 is TGTGCCAGCAGTGTACAGGGAGCCTATGGCTACACCTTC. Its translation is CASSVQGAYGYTF.

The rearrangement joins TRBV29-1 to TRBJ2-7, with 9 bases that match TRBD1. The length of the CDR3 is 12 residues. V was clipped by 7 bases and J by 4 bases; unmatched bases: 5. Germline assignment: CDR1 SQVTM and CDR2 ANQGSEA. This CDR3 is CSALTGGYEQYF. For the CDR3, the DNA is TGCAGCGCTTTGACAGGGGGGTACGAGCAGTACTTC.

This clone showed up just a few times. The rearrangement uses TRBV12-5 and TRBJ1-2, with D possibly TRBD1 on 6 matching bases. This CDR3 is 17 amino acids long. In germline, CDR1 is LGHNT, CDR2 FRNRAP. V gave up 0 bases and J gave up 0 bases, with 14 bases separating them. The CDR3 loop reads CASGLVPGDIANYGYTF. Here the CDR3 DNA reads TGTGCTAGTGGTTTGGTACCAGGGGACATTGCTAACTATGGCTACACCTTC.

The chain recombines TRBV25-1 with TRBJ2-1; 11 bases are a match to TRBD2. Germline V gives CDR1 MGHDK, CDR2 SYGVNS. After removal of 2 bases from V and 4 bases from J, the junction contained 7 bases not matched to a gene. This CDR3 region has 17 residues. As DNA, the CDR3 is TGTGCCAGCAGTGAACTTTTAGCGGGAGGGGTGTACAATGAGCAGTTCTTC. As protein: CASSELLAGGVYNEQFF.

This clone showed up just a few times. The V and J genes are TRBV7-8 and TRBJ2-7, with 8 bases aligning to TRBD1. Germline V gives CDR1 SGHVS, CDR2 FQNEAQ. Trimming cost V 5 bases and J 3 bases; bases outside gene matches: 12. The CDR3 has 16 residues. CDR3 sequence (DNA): TGTGCCAGCAGCGAACGGGAGTACAGGGGGTTCTACGAGCAGTACTTC. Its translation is CASSEREYRGFYEQYF.

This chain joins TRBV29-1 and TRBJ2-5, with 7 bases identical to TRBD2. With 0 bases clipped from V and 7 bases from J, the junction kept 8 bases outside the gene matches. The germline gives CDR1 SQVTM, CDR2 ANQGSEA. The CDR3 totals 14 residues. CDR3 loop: CSVEDGLVRATQYF. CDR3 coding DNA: TGCAGCGTTGAAGACGGACTAGTGAGGGCGACCCAGTACTTC.

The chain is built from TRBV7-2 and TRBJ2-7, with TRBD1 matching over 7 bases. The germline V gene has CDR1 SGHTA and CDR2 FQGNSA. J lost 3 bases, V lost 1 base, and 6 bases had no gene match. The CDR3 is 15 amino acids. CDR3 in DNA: TGTGCCAGCAGCTTAGTTCTCGGGACAGACTACGAGCAGTACTTC. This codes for CASSLVLGTDYEQYF. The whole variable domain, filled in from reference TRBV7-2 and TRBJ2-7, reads GAGVSQSPSNKVTEKGKDVELRCDPISGHTALYWYRQSLGQGLEFLIYFQGNSAPDKSGLPSDRFSAERTGGSVSTLTIQRTQQEDSAVYLCASSLVLGTDYEQYFGPGTRLTVT.

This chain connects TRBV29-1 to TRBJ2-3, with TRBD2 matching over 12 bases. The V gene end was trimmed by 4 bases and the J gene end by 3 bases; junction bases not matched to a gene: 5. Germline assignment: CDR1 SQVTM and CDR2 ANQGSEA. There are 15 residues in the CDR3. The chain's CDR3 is CSVGMTSGSTDTQYF. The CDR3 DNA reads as TGCAGCGTTGGGATGACTAGCGGGAGTACAGATACGCAGTATTTT.

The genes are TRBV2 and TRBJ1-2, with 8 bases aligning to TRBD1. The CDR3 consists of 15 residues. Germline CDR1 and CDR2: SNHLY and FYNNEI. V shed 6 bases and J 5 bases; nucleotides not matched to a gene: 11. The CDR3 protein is CASSLRDTGGYGYTF. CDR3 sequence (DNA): TGTGCCAGCAGCCTCCGGGACACAGGGGGGTATGGCTACACCTTC.

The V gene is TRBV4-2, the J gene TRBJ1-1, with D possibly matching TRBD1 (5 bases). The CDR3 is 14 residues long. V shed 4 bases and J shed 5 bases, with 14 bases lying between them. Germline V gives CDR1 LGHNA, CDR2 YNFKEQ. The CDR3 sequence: CASSPDLGGTEAFF. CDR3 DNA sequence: TGTGCCAGCAGCCCAGACTTGGGGGGGACTGAAGCTTTCTTT.

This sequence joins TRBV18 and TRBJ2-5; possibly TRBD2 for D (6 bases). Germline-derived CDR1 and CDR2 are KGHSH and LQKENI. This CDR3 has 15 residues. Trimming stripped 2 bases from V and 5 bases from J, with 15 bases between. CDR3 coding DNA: TGTGCCAGCTCACCATCCGGGACTCCCTGGGAGACCCAGTACTTC. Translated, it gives CASSPSGTPWETQYF.

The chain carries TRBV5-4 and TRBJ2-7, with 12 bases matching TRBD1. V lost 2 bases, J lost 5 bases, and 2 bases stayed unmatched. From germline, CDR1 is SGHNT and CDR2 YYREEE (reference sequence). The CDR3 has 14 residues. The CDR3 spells CASSFGDRGHEQYF. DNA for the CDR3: TGTGCCAGCAGCTTTGGGGACAGGGGGCACGAGCAGTACTTC.

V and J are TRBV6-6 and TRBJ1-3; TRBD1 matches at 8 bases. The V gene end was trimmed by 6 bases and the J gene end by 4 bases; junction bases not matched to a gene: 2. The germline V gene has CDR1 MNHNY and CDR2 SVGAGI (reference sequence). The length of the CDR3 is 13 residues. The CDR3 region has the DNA TGTGCCAGCAGGACAGGGGTCGGAAACACCATATATTTT. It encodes CASRTGVGNTIYF.

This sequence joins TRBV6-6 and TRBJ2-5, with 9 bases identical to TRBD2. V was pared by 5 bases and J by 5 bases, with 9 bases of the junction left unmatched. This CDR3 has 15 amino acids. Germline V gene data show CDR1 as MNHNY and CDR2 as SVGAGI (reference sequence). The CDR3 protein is CASSRIAGAGETQYF. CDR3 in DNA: TGTGCCAGCAGTCGTATAGCGGGAGCCGGGGAGACCCAGTACTTC.

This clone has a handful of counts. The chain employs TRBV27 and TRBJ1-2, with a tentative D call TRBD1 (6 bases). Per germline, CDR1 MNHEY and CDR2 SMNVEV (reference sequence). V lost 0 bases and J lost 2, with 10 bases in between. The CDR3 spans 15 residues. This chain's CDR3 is CASSLSVQGNYGYTF. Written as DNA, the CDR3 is TGTGCCAGCAGTTTATCGGTCCAGGGGAACTATGGCTACACCTTC.

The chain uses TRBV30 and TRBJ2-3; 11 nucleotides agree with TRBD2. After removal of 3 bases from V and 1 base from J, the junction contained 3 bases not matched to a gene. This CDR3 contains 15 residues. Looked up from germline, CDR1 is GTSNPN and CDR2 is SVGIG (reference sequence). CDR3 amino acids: CAWSPGLAGTDTQYF. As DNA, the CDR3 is TGTGCCTGGAGCCCGGGACTAGCGGGCACAGATACGCAGTATTTT.

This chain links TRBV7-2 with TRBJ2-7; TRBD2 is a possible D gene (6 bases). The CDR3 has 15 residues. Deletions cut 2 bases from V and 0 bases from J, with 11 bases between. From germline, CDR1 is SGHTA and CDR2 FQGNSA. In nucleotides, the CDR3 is TGTGCCAGCAGCTTAAGACCCGGGAGCTCCTACGAGCAGTACTTC. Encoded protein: CASSLRPGSSYEQYF. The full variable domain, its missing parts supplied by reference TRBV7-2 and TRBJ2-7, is GAGVSQSPSNKVTEKGKDVELRCDPISGHTALYWYRQSLGQGLEFLIYFQGNSAPDKSGLPSDRFSAERTGGSVSTLTIQRTQQEDSAVYLCASSLRPGSSYEQYFGPGTRLTVT.

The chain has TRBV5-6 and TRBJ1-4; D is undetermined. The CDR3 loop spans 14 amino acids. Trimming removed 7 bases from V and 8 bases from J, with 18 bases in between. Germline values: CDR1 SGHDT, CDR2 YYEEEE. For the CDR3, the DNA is TGTGCCAGCTCTCGGGGTTTGTCTGTGGAAAAACTGTTTTTT. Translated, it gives CASSRGLSVEKLFF.